This is a list of T cell receptor beta chains from one sample in a study of beta chain features in type 1 diabetes. Data came from immunoSEQ multiplex PCR; TCRdb stores just in-frame clones and leaves some out. The sample carries 350,000 or so clones, around a fifth recorded once. The sample consisted of naive CD4+ T cells from blood. Source of these receptors: a woman between 18 and 30 years old in good health. The CDR3 runs from the conserved cysteine through the conserved F or W. Fields, in order: J gene, clone size, V gene, D gene, CDR3 DNA, CDR3 protein. The D gene is left open where the match is weak. Size tells how often a clone was seen (once, few, many) or the class of an expanded clone, and some rows leave it out.

>TRBJ1-1|NA|TRBV4-3|NA
TGCGCCAGCAGCCAGGAGGCCAGTCGGAACACTGAAGCTTTCTTT
CASSQEASRNTEAFF
>TRBJ2-2|few|TRBV30|NA
TGTGCCTGGAGTACACAGGTGAACACCGGGGAGCTGTTTTTT
CAWSTQVNTGELFF
>TRBJ2-1|NA|TRBV7-9|NA
TGTGCCAGCAGCTCCCAGGGTTTGTCCTACAATGAGCAGTTCTTC
CASSSQGLSYNEQFF
>TRBJ1-5|once|TRBV30|NA
TGTGCCTGGAGTACCGCGAGAGGTCCCCAGCATTTT
CAWSTARGPQHF
>TRBJ1-3|NA|TRBV7-9|NA
TGTGCCAGCGGGGGGAACTCTGGAAACACCATATATTTT
CASGGNSGNTIYF
>TRBJ1-1|few|TRBV7-9|TRBD1
TGTGCCAGCAGCCGGAAGGGACAGGGGGCGAACACTGAAGCTTTCTTT
CASSRKGQGANTEAFF
>TRBJ1-5|few|TRBV2|NA
TGTGCCAGCAGTGGGGAGGTTAATCAGCCCCAGCATTTT
CASSGEVNQPQHF
>TRBJ2-2|NA|TRBV4-1|NA
TGCGCCAGCAGCAGCTACTCGAACACCGGGGAGCTGTTTTTT
CASSSYSNTGELFF
>TRBJ1-4|NA|TRBV7-9|NA
TGTGCCAGCAGCCTAACTCGGGGGGATGAAAAACTGTTTTTT
CASSLTRGDEKLFF
>TRBJ2-1|few|TRBV7-9|NA
TGTGCCAGCAGCTCCTCGGGAAGCCACAATGAGCAGTTCTTC
CASSSSGSHNEQFF
>TRBJ2-7|NA|TRBV30|NA
TGTGCCTGGAGAAGGGGTTACGAGCAGTACTTC
CAWRRGYEQYF
>TRBJ2-3|few|TRBV29-1|NA
TGCAGCGCCCGGACTGAGACTAGCACAGATACGCAGTATTTT
CSARTETSTDTQYF
>TRBJ2-1|NA|TRBV9|NA
TGTGCCAGCAACAGGGAGGGGGACAATGAGCAGTTCTTC
CASNREGDNEQFF
>TRBJ2-5|NA|TRBV29-1|TRBD1
TGCAGCGGGGACAGCCAAGAGACCCAGTACTTC
CSGDSQETQYF
>TRBJ1-1|NA|TRBV2|TRBD1
TGTGCCAGCAGTAGGGACAGGGGCACTGAAGCTTTCTTT
CASSRDRGTEAFF
>TRBJ2-2|few|TRBV9|NA
TGTGCCAGCAGCACTCTGCCGACCGGGGAGCTGTTTTTT
CASSTLPTGELFF
>TRBJ2-2|NA|TRBV5-1|TRBD1
TGCGCCAGCAGCTTGGCCTACAGGGGGCGCGACACCGGGGAGCTGTTTTTT
CASSLAYRGRDTGELFF
>TRBJ2-5|few|TRBV6-1|NA
TGTGCCAGCAGTAAGAGGGAGCGAGAGACCCAGTACTTC
CASSKRERETQYF
>TRBJ1-2|NA|TRBV19|TRBD1
TGTGCCACTTCGTTTGACAGGGGGATCTCTGGCTACACCTTC
CATSFDRGISGYTF
>TRBJ1-6|NA|TRBV29-1|TRBD1
TGCAGCGTTAGACAGGGCCATAATTCACCCCTCCACTTT
CSVRQGHNSPLHF
>TRBJ2-7|NA|TRBV30|TRBD1
TGTGCCTGGAGTGTAGGGGGCGGAATAACCGAGCAGTACTTC
CAWSVGGGITEQYF
>TRBJ1-1|few|TRBV7-2|TRBD1
TGTGCCAGCCCAAGGGGGCCTGGAGCTTTCTTT
CASPRGPGAFF
>TRBJ2-5|few|TRBV9|TRBD2
TGTGCCAGCAGCATCCGCGGGGGGAAAGAGACCCAGTACTTC
CASSIRGGKETQYF
>TRBJ2-3|NA|TRBV11-1|TRBD2
TGTGCCAGCAGTCGGACTAGCGGGGGGGCCTTCACAGATACGCAGTATTTT
CASSRTSGGAFTDTQYF
>TRBJ2-5|few|TRBV7-2|NA
TGTGCCAGCAGCTCTCAGACGGGTGAAGAGACCCAGTACTTC
CASSSQTGEETQYF
>TRBJ1-2|NA|TRBV5-4|NA
TGTGCCAGCAGCTTGACACCCAACTATGGCTACACCTTC
CASSLTPNYGYTF
>TRBJ1-6|NA|TRBV5-4|NA
TGTGCCAGCAGCTTGGTCGGGAATTCACCCCTCCACTTT
CASSLVGNSPLHF
>TRBJ2-7|NA|TRBV7-2|TRBD1
TGTGCCAGCAGCACCCCGGACAGGGTCTCCTACGAGCAGTACTTC
CASSTPDRVSYEQYF
>TRBJ2-1|few|TRBV29-1|NA
TGCAGCGTGGAAAGGGGTAACTCCTACAATGAGCAGTTCTTC
CSVERGNSYNEQFF
>TRBJ2-7|NA|TRBV5-1|NA
TGCGCCAGCAGCTTGGGGGCAGCCACATACGAGCAGTACTTC
CASSLGAATYEQYF
>TRBJ1-2|NA|TRBV2|NA
TGTGCCAGCACTGGGGAGACGGTCTATGGCTACACCTTC
CASTGETVYGYTF
>TRBJ1-1|NA|TRBV7-2|NA
TGTGCCAGCAGCTTAGGGAGGTTTGGGGGGGATTTCTTT
CASSLGRFGGDFF
>TRBJ2-5|NA|TRBV30|TRBD2
TGTGCCTGGAGTGTACCCATCCAGCGCCTAGCGGGGCAAGAGACCCAGTACTTC
CAWSVPIQRLAGQETQYF
>TRBJ2-5|few|TRBV2|NA
TGTGCCAGCAGTGAAAGGGGTGAGACCCAGTACTTC
CASSERGETQYF
>TRBJ2-7|few|TRBV7-2|TRBD2
TGTGCCAGCAGCCATACGGGAGGGGGGCCCGCCTACGAGCAGTACTTC
CASSHTGGGPAYEQYF
>TRBJ2-7|NA|TRBV5-1|TRBD1
TGCGCCAGCAGCTTAACACCGACAGGGTCCTACGAGCAGTACTTC
CASSLTPTGSYEQYF
>TRBJ2-6|NA|TRBV27|NA
TGTGCCAGCAATCCGGGACTCGGCTCTGGGGCCAACGTCCTGACTTTC
CASNPGLGSGANVLTF
>TRBJ2-3|NA|TRBV2|NA
TGTGCCAGCAGGGAATATGGACTAATCGACACAGATACGCAGTATTTT
CASREYGLIDTDTQYF
>TRBJ2-1|few|TRBV7-2|NA
TGTGCCAGCAGCTTAGAGTCGTGGGGGCCGATCGATGAGCAGTTCTTC
CASSLESWGPIDEQFF
>TRBJ1-5|NA|TRBV4-1|NA
TGCGCCAGCAGCCAACTATTACGGGGAAATCAGCCCCAGCATTTT
CASSQLLRGNQPQHF
>TRBJ2-1|few|TRBV7-9|NA
TGTGCCAGCAGCTTAAGGGACTCAGGAAACAATGAGCAGTTCTTC
CASSLRDSGNNEQFF
>TRBJ2-1|few|TRBV5-1|NA
TGCGCCAGCAGCCGCCCAGGGTTGGATGAGCAGTTCTTC
CASSRPGLDEQFF
>TRBJ2-2|few|TRBV4-2|TRBD2
TGTGCCAGCAGCCCCAGACTAGCGGGAGAATCTGGGGAGCTGTTTTTT
CASSPRLAGESGELFF
>TRBJ2-5|few|TRBV19|NA
TGTGCCAGTAGTATGTCTAGGGGGTCGGAAGAGACCCAGTACTTC
CASSMSRGSEETQYF
>TRBJ2-4|few|TRBV14|TRBD1
TGTGCCAGCAGCCAGACAGGGAATACCAAAAACATTCAGTACTTC
CASSQTGNTKNIQYF
>TRBJ1-2|NA|TRBV5-1|NA
TGCGCCAGCAGCTTGGAGTTGGGCACGGCCCTTAACTATGGCTACACCTTC
CASSLELGTALNYGYTF
>TRBJ2-5|NA|TRBV5-4|TRBD1
TGTGCCAGCAGCTTGGGGACAGGGCGGGAGACCCAGTACTTC
CASSLGTGRETQYF
>TRBJ2-2|NA|TRBV5-1|TRBD1
TGCGCCAGCAGCGATAGGACAGGGCGGAACACCGGGGAGCTGTTTTTT
CASSDRTGRNTGELFF
>TRBJ2-5|NA|TRBV5-1|NA
TGCGCCAGCAGCTTGGTGACGGGGGAAGAGACCCAGTACTTC
CASSLVTGEETQYF
>TRBJ1-2|NA|TRBV18|TRBD1
TGTGCCAGCTCCCCCGGGGACAGGGGACACTATGGCTACACCTTC
CASSPGDRGHYGYTF
>TRBJ2-7|few|TRBV29-1|NA
TGCACCTCCCCGACAGGGACTTCCTACGAGCAGTACTTC
CTSPTGTSYEQYF
>TRBJ2-4|NA|TRBV11-3|NA
TGTGCCAGCAGCTTAGTGGCAGGGATGGACATTCAGTACTTC
CASSLVAGMDIQYF
>TRBJ2-7|NA|TRBV30|NA
TGTGCCTGGAGTTGGGGCCCGGCTAAAGGGGAGCAGTACTTC
CAWSWGPAKGEQYF
>TRBJ2-5|few|TRBV19|NA
TGTGCCAGTAGGAGTAGCGGAGCGCAAGAGACCCAGTACTTC
CASRSSGAQETQYF
>TRBJ2-7|NA|TRBV18|TRBD1
TGTGCCAGCTCAGCCGGGACAGGGCTCTACGAGCAGTACTTC
CASSAGTGLYEQYF